The 32 T cell receptor beta chains listed next were all sequenced from one sample in a study of blood T cell repertoires in COVID-19. This table comes from immunoSEQ multiplex PCR, and its TCRdb copy is limited to in-frame clones, with some not included. Counted here are around 42,000 clones, around four fifths occurring once; the ten biggest clones make up around 40%. Material for sequencing was peripheral blood. The receptors were gathered from a woman of 80 years or more with acute or convalescent COVID-19.

V and J are TRBV19 and TRBJ2-6; 7 nucleotides line up with TRBD1. Looked up from germline, CDR1 is LNHDA and CDR2 is SQIVND (reference sequence). Trimming at V came to 5 bases and at J to 4 bases, leaving 2 bases not matched to a gene. This CDR3 has 14 residues. Written as DNA, the CDR3 is TGTGCCAGTAGTGAACAGGGGGGGGCCAACGTCCTGACTTTC. It codes for CASSEQGGANVLTF.

The CDR3 DNA follows: TGTGCCAGCAGCTTAGGGGGGGGGACCGCTGAAAAACTGTTTTTT. It translates to CASSLGGGTAEKLFF. The genes are TRBV7-7 and TRBJ1-4; D might be TRBD1 (5 bases). Germline CDR1 and CDR2: SSHAT and FNYEAQ (reference sequence). The CDR3 runs to 15 residues. V gave up 1 base and J gave up 7 bases, with 13 bases separating them.

The rearrangement links TRBV3-1 (or the pseudogene TRBV3-2) to TRBJ1-5; a weak D match, TRBD1 (5 bases). The germline V gene encodes CDR1 LGHDT and CDR2 YNNKEL (reference sequence). Trimming stripped 1 base from V and 0 bases from J, with 16 bases between. The CDR3 has 18 residues. The CDR3 nucleotides read TGTGCCAGCAGCCAAGCGTTCCTGAAACAGGCTAGCAATCAGCCCCAGCATTTT. Its translation is CASSQAFLKQASNQPQHF.

The chain joins TRBV5-4 to TRBJ2-3, with 8 positions matching TRBD2. Trimming cost V 3 bases and J 4 bases; bases outside gene matches: 7. This CDR3 region has 15 residues. Germline CDR1 is SGHNT and CDR2 is YYREEE (reference sequence). In nucleotides, the CDR3 is TGTGCCAGCAGCTCGGGGGGGCTAGCCGCAGATACGCAGTATTTT. Its translation: CASSSGGLAADTQYF. Combining the CDR3 with reference TRBV5-4 and TRBJ2-3 gives the whole variable domain ETGVTQSPTHLIKTRGQQVTLRCSSQSGHNTVSWYQQALGQGPQFIFQYYREEENGRGNFPPRFSGLQFPNYSSELNVNALELDDSALYLCASSSGGLAADTQYFGPGTRLTVL.

The CDR3 loop reads CASSPGVQETQYF. The CDR3 bases are TGTGCCAGCAGCCCCGGGGTTCAAGAGACCCAGTACTTC. This rearrangement joins TRBV7-9 to TRBJ2-5; a weak D match, TRBD2 (5 bases). Germline CDR1 and CDR2: SEHNR and FQNEAQ (reference sequence). Trimming removed 5 bases at V and 2 bases at J, with 9 bases between. This CDR3 region has 13 residues.

The gene calls are TRBV14 and TRBJ2-1; maybe TRBD1 (6 bases). The germline CDR1 and CDR2 sequences are SGHDN and FVKESK. The CDR3 contains 16 residues. The ends were cut back, 1 base at V and 3 bases at J, with 13 bases in the middle. CDR3 sequence: CASSQGGGRLYNEQFF. CDR3 DNA sequence: TGTGCCAGCAGCCAAGGAGGGGGACGACTCTACAATGAGCAGTTCTTC.

V usage is TRBV3-1 (or the pseudogene TRBV3-2) and J usage is TRBJ1-2; weak D call: TRBD1 (6 bases). V lost 1 base to trimming and J lost 3 bases, with 9 bases between them. Germline CDR1 and CDR2: LGHDT and YNNKEL (reference sequence). The CDR3 is made up of 14 amino acids. Here the CDR3 DNA reads TGTGCCAGCAGCCAAGCGTCAGGGGACTATGGCTACACCTTC. This translates into CASSQASGDYGYTF.

The gene calls are TRBV11-2 and TRBJ1-4; tentative D call: TRBD1 (6 bases). The V gene lost 2 bases and the J gene lost 6 bases, with 13 bases spanning the gap. Germline lookup yields CDR1 SGHAT and CDR2 FQNNGV. The CDR3 runs 15 residues. As DNA, the CDR3 is TGTGCCAGCAGCTTATTTCCAGGGGCGGATGAAAAACTGTTTTTT. Translation: CASSLFPGADEKLFF.

The gene calls are TRBV5-1 and TRBJ1-2; 7 nucleotides match TRBD1. This CDR3 spans 13 amino acids. Germline CDR1 reads SGHRS; CDR2 reads YFSETQ. V gave up 7 bases and J gave up 4 bases; unmatched junction bases: 7. CDR3 in amino acids: CASYEPGGYGYTF. CDR3 coding DNA: TGCGCCAGCTATGAACCAGGGGGCTATGGCTACACCTTC.

By share, this clone counts as medium-sized. This sequence joins TRBV2 and TRBJ2-5, with TRBD2 as a possible D gene (5 bases). The germline V gene encodes CDR1 SNHLY and CDR2 FYNNEI. The CDR3 extends over 14 amino acids. The germline V and J ends were trimmed by 2 bases and 1 base, with 8 bases remaining between them. The CDR3 coding sequence is TGTGCCAGCAGTGAACAGGACTTCCAAGAGACCCAGTACTTC. Translating it yields CASSEQDFQETQYF.

The chain couples TRBV3-1 (or the pseudogene TRBV3-2) to TRBJ2-1; 7 bases are a match to TRBD2. The CDR3 covers 16 residues. CDR1 is LGHDT, CDR2 YNNKEL, per germline (reference sequence). J was trimmed by 7 bases and V by 4 bases; bases with no gene match: 13. The CDR3 DNA reads as TGTGCCAGCAGCCCCCCCTCGGGAGGTCCTGCAAATGAGCAGTTCTTC. This translates into CASSPPSGGPANEQFF.

V is TRBV7-9 and J is TRBJ1-3; D unresolved. CDR1 is SEHNR and CDR2 is FQNEAQ in the germline V gene (reference sequence). This CDR3 spans 13 amino acids. Between the trimmed V and J ends, which lost 6 bases and 9 bases, there was a span of 15 bases. The CDR3 sequence: CASRMEAFGTIYF. The CDR3 coding sequence is TGTGCCAGCAGGATGGAGGCCTTTGGCACCATATATTTT.

This clone is a singleton in its sample. V and J are TRBV6-5 and TRBJ1-5, with TRBD1 identical over 8 bases. V trimming: 6 bases; J trimming: 4 bases; junction bases outside the gene matches: 5. The germline V gene has CDR1 MNHEY and CDR2 SVGAGI. The CDR3 extends over 14 amino acids. This CDR3 is CASRQGARNQPQHF. CDR3 in DNA: TGTGCCAGCAGGCAGGGGGCGCGGAATCAGCCCCAGCATTTT.

V is TRBV30 and J is TRBJ2-7; 9 bases map to TRBD1. V was pared by 5 bases and J by 3 bases, with 14 bases of the junction left unmatched. The V gene's germline CDR1 is GTSNPN and CDR2 SVGIG (reference sequence). The CDR3 totals 16 residues. The CDR3 loop reads CAWGGTGLPLNYEQYF. The DNA of the CDR3 is TGTGCCTGGGGAGGGACAGGGTTACCACTTAACTACGAGCAGTACTTC.

The J gene is TRBJ1-4, the V gene TRBV20-1, with a possible D match to TRBD1 (6 bases). Trimming took 3 bases from V and 8 from J, leaving 19 bases between them. This CDR3 has 15 residues. The V gene's germline CDR1 is DFQATT and CDR2 SNEGSKA (reference sequence). The CDR3: CSASGSRAGDEKLFF. The CDR3 DNA reads TGCAGTGCTAGTGGATCAAGGGCAGGGGACGAAAAACTGTTTTTT.

The rearrangement uses TRBV6-5 and TRBJ2-7; 8 bases are a match to TRBD1. The CDR3 contains 13 residues. With V trimmed by 8 bases and J by 2 bases, 5 bases remained unmatched. Germline lookup yields CDR1 MNHEY and CDR2 SVGAGI. The CDR3 DNA sequence: TGTGCCAGCGATACAGGGGGTACCTACGAGCAGTACTTC. Translated, it gives CASDTGGTYEQYF.

The V call is TRBV2, the J call TRBJ1-4; the match to TRBD1 covers 11 bases. From germline, CDR1 is SNHLY and CDR2 FYNNEI. This CDR3 has 14 residues. V lost 6 bases, J lost 8 bases, and 5 bases stayed unmatched. CDR3 amino acids: CASSPDRGREKLFF. DNA of the CDR3: TGTGCCAGCAGCCCGGACAGGGGGCGCGAAAAACTGTTTTTT. Full variable domain (outside the CDR3, taken from reference TRBV2 and TRBJ1-4): EPEVTQTPSHQVTQMGQEVILRCVPISNHLYFYWYRQILGQKVEFLVSFYNNEISEKSEIFDDQFSVERPDGSNFTLKIRSTKLEDSAMYFCASSPDRGREKLFFGSGTQLSVL.

The rearrangement uses TRBV5-1 and TRBJ1-5; D call uncertain. This CDR3 is built from 15 residues. Germline CDR1 SGHRS, CDR2 YFSETQ. V lost 1 base, J lost 6 bases, and 14 bases lay in between. The CDR3 DNA is TGCGCCAGCAGCTTGACAGTAGGTGAGAGTCAGCCCCAGCATTTT. Translated: CASSLTVGESQPQHF.

The CDR3 reads CAIRPGTGETEAFF. The CDR3 nucleotides are TGTGCCATCAGACCCGGGACAGGGGAAACTGAAGCTTTCTTT. The J gene is TRBJ1-1, the V gene TRBV10-3, with 10 bases lining up with TRBD1. The J segment lost 5 bases and the V segment lost 6 bases, leaving 6 bases of the junction unmatched. Germline V gives CDR1 ENHRY, CDR2 SYGVKD. The CDR3 totals 14 residues.

V is TRBV7-2 and J is TRBJ2-5, with D uncertain. CDR3 length: 13 amino acids. Germline lookup yields CDR1 SGHTA and CDR2 FQGNSA. V was clipped by 1 base and J by 4 bases, with 7 bases between them. The CDR3 here is CASSLGHRETQYF. The CDR3, as DNA: TGTGCCAGCAGCTTAGGACATCGAGAGACCCAGTACTTC.

This clone occurred a few times. The V gene is TRBV19, the J gene TRBJ1-5, with TRBD1 matching 8 bases. Germline V gives CDR1 LNHDA, CDR2 SQIVND (reference sequence). Trimming removed 4 bases from V and 3 bases from J; junction bases left unmatched: 8. The CDR3 is 16 amino acids. The CDR3 protein is CASSNTGGVSNQPQHF. CDR3 nucleotide sequence: TGTGCCAGTAGTAATACAGGGGGGGTCTCCAATCAGCCCCAGCATTTT.

The chain combines TRBV7-3 with TRBJ2-3; 9 nucleotides align to TRBD2. This CDR3 has 14 amino acids. CDR1 and CDR2 from the germline V gene are SGHTA and FQGTGA. The trim removed 2 bases at V and 6 bases at J, leaving 3 bases unmatched. The CDR3 protein is CASSLRTSADTQYF. The CDR3 bases are TGTGCCAGCAGCTTACGGACTAGCGCCGATACGCAGTATTTT.

This clone was seen just once. The chain couples TRBV19 to TRBJ1-2, with D possibly being TRBD1 (6 bases). V lost 7 bases to trimming and J lost 4 bases, with 13 bases between them. The CDR3 extends over 13 amino acids. Germline CDR1 and CDR2: LNHDA and SQIVND (reference sequence). CDR3 sequence (DNA): TGTGCCAGTACCGCTACAGGGCGCTATGGCTACACCTTC. The encoded protein is CASTATGRYGYTF.

This rearrangement joins TRBV6-6 to TRBJ1-4; 7 nucleotides match TRBD1. V dropped 6 bases and J dropped 6; count of bases not matched to a gene: 13. The CDR3 extends over 16 amino acids. Germline V gives CDR1 MNHNY, CDR2 SVGAGI (reference sequence). CDR3 DNA: TGTGCCAGCAGCCAGGGGGACGGACTTTGGGATGAAAAACTGTTTTTT. Translating gives CASSQGDGLWDEKLFF.

V and J are TRBV11-3 and TRBJ2-3; 7 nucleotides match TRBD1. This CDR3 contains 14 residues. After removal of 5 bases from V and 0 bases from J, the junction contained 2 bases not matched to a gene. Per the germline V gene, CDR1 is SGHNT and CDR2 is YENEEA. The CDR3 reads CASSRQGSTDTQYF. The CDR3 DNA reads TGTGCCAGCAGCAGACAGGGTAGCACAGATACGCAGTATTTT.

The chain links TRBV5-4 to TRBJ2-5, with D maybe TRBD2 (5 bases). CDR3 length: 14 amino acids. V was clipped by 0 bases and J by 3 bases, with 9 bases between them. Germline loops: CDR1 SGHNT, CDR2 YYREEE (reference sequence). The CDR3 region is CASSLGLGEETQYF. In nucleotides, the CDR3 is TGTGCCAGCAGCTTGGGCCTCGGGGAAGAGACCCAGTACTTC.

CDR3 sequence: CASSLDRRETQYF. The CDR3 coding sequence is TGTGCCAGCAGCCTAGACAGGAGGGAGACCCAGTACTTC. This chain joins TRBV5-4 and TRBJ2-5; D possibly corresponds to TRBD1 (6 bases). The germline gives CDR1 SGHNT, CDR2 YYREEE (reference sequence). V gave up 4 bases and J gave up 5 bases, with 12 bases separating them. The length of the CDR3 is 13 residues.

This clone has just a few counts. The chain carries TRBV2 and TRBJ1-6; D might be TRBD1 (5 bases). This CDR3 spans 13 amino acids. Germline assignment: CDR1 SNHLY and CDR2 FYNNEI. Between the trimmed V and J ends, which lost 3 bases and 10 bases, there was a span of 10 bases. CDR3 protein: CASSDVQESPLHF. CDR3 DNA sequence: TGTGCCAGCAGTGACGTACAGGAGTCACCCCTCCACTTT. The whole variable domain, remainder taken from reference TRBV2 and TRBJ1-6, is EPEVTQTPSHQVTQMGQEVILRCVPISNHLYFYWYRQILGQKVEFLVSFYNNEISEKSEIFDDQFSVERPDGSNFTLKIRSTKLEDSAMYFCASSDVQESPLHFGNGTRLTVT.

The V call is TRBV30, the J call TRBJ1-6; TRBD1 matches 12 bases. Trimming took 4 bases from V and 9 from J; bases not matched to a gene: 10. The length of the CDR3 is 16 residues. Germline-derived CDR1 and CDR2 are GTSNPN and SVGIG (reference sequence). The CDR3 coding sequence is TGTGCCTGGACCTCATCCGGGACAGGGGGCCTTTCACCCCTCCACTTT. Protein: CAWTSSGTGGLSPLHF.

This chain connects TRBV6-5 to TRBJ2-1; 10 nucleotides agree with TRBD2. The CDR3 loop spans 16 amino acids. Germline CDR1 is MNHEY and CDR2 is SVGAGI. The V segment lost 2 bases and the J segment 8 bases; nucleotides outside the gene matches: 9. CDR3 in amino acids: CASSYRSGGAVDEQFF. As DNA, the CDR3 is TGTGCCAGCAGTTACCGGAGCGGGGGGGCCGTAGATGAGCAGTTCTTC.

There are a few counts of this clone. CDR3 sequence: CASTFTGGTGSTDTQYF. The CDR3 DNA sequence: TGCGCCAGCACTTTTACCGGGGGGACGGGTTCCACAGATACGCAGTATTTT. The chain links TRBV5-1 to TRBJ2-3; TRBD2 agrees at 7 bases. Germline V gives CDR1 SGHRS, CDR2 YFSETQ. This CDR3 region has 17 residues. The V gene end was trimmed by 6 bases and the J gene end by 2 bases; junction bases not matched to a gene: 15.

The V call is TRBV3-1 (or the pseudogene TRBV3-2), the J call TRBJ2-5, with 8 bases aligning to TRBD1. The CDR3 length is 14 residues. With V trimmed by 6 bases and J by 4 bases, 7 bases remained unmatched. Germline assignment: CDR1 LGHDT and CDR2 YNNKEL (reference sequence). CDR3 bases: TGTGCCAGCAGTCTAACAGGGGGGAGAGAGACCCAGTACTTC. It encodes CASSLTGGRETQYF.